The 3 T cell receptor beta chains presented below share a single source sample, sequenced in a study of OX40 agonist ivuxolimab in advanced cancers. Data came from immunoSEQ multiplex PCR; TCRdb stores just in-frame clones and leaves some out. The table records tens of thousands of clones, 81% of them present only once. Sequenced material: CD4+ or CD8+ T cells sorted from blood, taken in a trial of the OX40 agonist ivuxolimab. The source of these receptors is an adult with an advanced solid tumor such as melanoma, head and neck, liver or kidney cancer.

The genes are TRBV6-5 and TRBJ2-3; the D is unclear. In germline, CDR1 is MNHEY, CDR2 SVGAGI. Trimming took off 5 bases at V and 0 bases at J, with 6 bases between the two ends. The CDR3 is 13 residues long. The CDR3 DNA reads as TGTGCCAGCAGTGCAGGCAGCACAGATACGCAGTATTTT. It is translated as CASSAGSTDTQYF.

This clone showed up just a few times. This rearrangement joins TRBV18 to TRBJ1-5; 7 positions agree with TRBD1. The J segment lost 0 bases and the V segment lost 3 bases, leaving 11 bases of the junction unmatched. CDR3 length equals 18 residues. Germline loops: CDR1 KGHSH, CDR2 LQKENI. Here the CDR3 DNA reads TGTGCCAGCTCACCCTTGGGGGGACAGAAATTTAGCAATCAGCCCCAGCATTTT. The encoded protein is CASSPLGGQKFSNQPQHF.

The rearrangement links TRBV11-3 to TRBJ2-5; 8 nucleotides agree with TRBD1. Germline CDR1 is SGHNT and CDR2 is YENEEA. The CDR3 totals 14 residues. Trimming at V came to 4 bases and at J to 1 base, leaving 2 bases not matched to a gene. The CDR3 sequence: CASSSGQGQETQYF. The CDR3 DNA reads TGTGCCAGCAGCTCCGGACAGGGCCAAGAGACCCAGTACTTC.